The next 6 T cell receptor beta chains were all read from a single sample in a study of OX40 agonist ivuxolimab in advanced cancers. Some clones are missing from TCRdb's copy, which holds only in-frame ones; the method was immunoSEQ multiplex PCR. The data show over 95,000 clones, 95% to 97% seen once. Sequences were derived from CD4+ or CD8+ T cells sorted from blood, sampled in a trial of the OX40 agonist ivuxolimab. These receptors were obtained from an adult with an advanced solid tumor such as melanoma, head and neck, liver or kidney cancer.

The V and J genes are TRBV7-6 and TRBJ2-5; D is unclear. With 6 bases removed from V and 1 base from J, the gap between germline ends came to 12 bases. This CDR3 is 14 amino acids long. CDR1 is SGHVS and CDR2 is FNYEAQ in the germline V gene. The CDR3 reads CASSSNWAQETQYF. The CDR3, as DNA: TGTGCCAGCAGTTCAAACTGGGCCCAAGAGACCCAGTACTTC.

The chain joins TRBV13 to TRBJ1-3; no clear D. With 1 base removed from V and 9 bases from J, the gap between germline ends came to 7 bases. This CDR3 is 12 amino acids long. Germline V gives CDR1 PRHDT, CDR2 FYEKMQ (reference sequence). The CDR3 DNA follows: TGTGCCAGCAGCTTAGAGTTAGGCACCATATATTTT. Translation gives CASSLELGTIYF.

The genes are TRBV4-1 and TRBJ2-1; the D gene is possibly TRBD1 (6 bases). From germline, CDR1 is MGHRA and CDR2 YSYEKL. CDR3 length equals 14 residues. V was cut by 0 bases and J by 9 bases, with 12 bases left in between. DNA of the CDR3: TGCGCCAGCAGCCAAGAGTGGACAGTAGGTGAGCAGTTCTTC. Amino acid sequence: CASSQEWTVGEQFF.

The chain carries TRBV2 and TRBJ2-1; 10 nucleotides agree with TRBD2. V gave up 0 bases and J gave up 7 bases; unmatched junction bases: 9. The CDR3 has 17 amino acids. Germline CDR1 and CDR2: SNHLY and FYNNEI. The CDR3 sequence is CASSEALGAGGVNEQFF. In DNA form, the CDR3 reads TGTGCCAGCAGTGAAGCGCTCGGAGCGGGGGGGGTGAATGAGCAGTTCTTC.

This clone was recorded only once. V and J are TRBV27 and TRBJ2-2; TRBD1 aligns across 8 bases. This CDR3 has 13 residues. V dropped 6 bases and J dropped 6; count of bases not matched to a gene: 3. Germline V gene data show CDR1 as MNHEY and CDR2 as SMNVEV (reference sequence). The CDR3 sequence: CASRTGVAGELFF. The CDR3 DNA reads as TGTGCCAGCAGGACAGGGGTGGCCGGGGAGCTGTTTTTT.

In its sample, this clone was seen once. This rearrangement joins TRBV7-8 to TRBJ1-2, with D possibly TRBD1 on 6 matching bases. Trimming took 1 base from V and 3 from J, leaving 12 bases between them. Germline lookup yields CDR1 SGHVS and CDR2 FQNEAQ. The CDR3 has 15 residues. This CDR3 is CASSLVGGGDYGYTF. The CDR3 bases are TGTGCCAGCAGCTTAGTGGGAGGGGGGGACTATGGCTACACCTTC.